These T cell receptor beta chains were read from a single sample in a study of shared clonotypes between healthy human individuals. The protocol was immunoSEQ multiplex PCR, while the TCRdb copy is restricted to in-frame clones and leaves out a portion. The table includes 550,000 to 750,000 clones, about 95% detected once. Material: naive CD8+ T cells sorted from blood. The receptors shown here come from a woman aged 25 to 39 in good health. CDR3s include the opening cysteine and the closing phenylalanine or tryptophan. A D gene is named only where the DNA matches it firmly. Clone size is stated in some rows and not others, as once, few, many or a class when expanded.

size	V	J	D	length	CDR3	DNA
-	TRBV7-9	TRBJ1-3	TRBD1	15	CASSQGGLSGNTIYF	TGTGCCAGCAGCCAGGGGGGGCTCTCTGGAAACACCATATATTTT
few	TRBV27	TRBJ2-7	TRBD1	14	CASSPGTGGYEQYF	TGTGCCAGCAGTCCCGGGACAGGGGGCTACGAGCAGTACTTC
-	TRBV13	TRBJ2-3	-	12	CASREERDTQYF	TGTGCCAGCAGGGAGGAGCGGGATACGCAGTATTTT
-	TRBV9	TRBJ2-7	-	15	CASSRVGASEYEQYF	TGTGCCAGCAGCAGGGTTGGGGCTAGCGAATACGAGCAGTACTTC
-	TRBV5-6	TRBJ1-2	TRBD1	13	CASSFGQGIGYTF	TGTGCCAGCAGCTTTGGACAGGGGATCGGCTACACCTTC
-	TRBV5-1	TRBJ2-1	TRBD1	13	CASSITGGEEQFF	TGCGCCAGCAGCATCACAGGGGGCGAAGAGCAGTTCTTC
-	TRBV13	TRBJ2-7	-	14	CASSLAQGPLEQYF	TGTGCCAGCAGCTTAGCACAGGGACCCCTCGAGCAGTACTTC
-	TRBV4-1	TRBJ2-7	-	12	CASSQDRTEQYF	TGCGCCAGCAGCCAAGATCGCACCGAGCAGTACTTC
-	TRBV7-8	TRBJ2-7	TRBD2	18	CASTLAVEPHIISYEQYF	TGTGCCAGCACCCTAGCGGTAGAGCCACATATCATCTCCTACGAGCAGTACTTC
-	TRBV18	TRBJ1-1	-	16	CASSPSGEPTSTEAFF	TGTGCCAGCTCCCCCAGTGGGGAGCCAACGAGCACTGAAGCTTTCTTT
once	TRBV28	TRBJ1-2	-	17	CASSLGLIVTTNYGYTF	TGTGCCAGCAGTTTAGGCCTAATAGTAACCACTAACTATGGCTACACCTTC
-	TRBV27	TRBJ2-5	TRBD1	14	CASSTTGGQETQYF	TGTGCCAGCAGTACGACAGGGGGCCAAGAGACCCAGTACTTC
-	TRBV2	TRBJ2-1	TRBD2	16	CASSELGGRAYNEQFF	TGTGCCAGCAGTGAATTGGGTGGGAGGGCCTACAATGAGCAGTTCTTC
-	TRBV2	TRBJ1-5	-	13	CASDPGLTGPQHF	TGTGCCAGCGATCCGGGTCTTACGGGGCCCCAGCATTTT
-	TRBV11-3	TRBJ2-3	-	12	CASSQGTDTQYF	TGTGCCAGCAGTCAGGGGACAGATACGCAGTATTTT
-	TRBV14	TRBJ1-1	-	13	CASSQGYGTEAFF	TGTGCCAGCAGCCAGGGGTATGGGACTGAAGCTTTCTTT
-	TRBV7-9	TRBJ2-1	TRBD1	16	CASSRTRQGSYNEQFF	TGTGCCAGCAGCCGAACACGACAGGGCTCCTACAATGAGCAGTTCTTC